These 9 T cell receptor beta chains were all obtained from the same sample, sequenced in a study of blood T cell repertoires in COVID-19. Only in-frame clones appear in the TCRdb table, and some are missing; sequencing was by immunoSEQ multiplex PCR. The sample lists 110,000 to 150,000 clones, over 70% occurring once. Sequences were obtained from peripheral blood. All receptors derive from a human donor in a cohort sampled during active COVID-19.

Only a few counts were recorded for this clone. The chain employs TRBV11-3 and TRBJ2-1, with 8 bases lining up with TRBD2. CDR1 is SGHNT, CDR2 YENEEA, per germline. The CDR3 is 14 amino acids. V was pared by 4 bases and J by 5 bases, with 4 bases of the junction left unmatched. CDR3 DNA sequence: TGTGCCAGCAGCTCCCATAGCGGGGACAATGAGCAGTTCTTC. It encodes CASSSHSGDNEQFF.

The rearrangement joins TRBV7-2 to TRBJ2-5, with D maybe TRBD1 (6 bases). CDR3 length: 16 amino acids. Germline CDR1 reads SGHTA; CDR2 reads FQGNSA. V shed 5 bases and J shed 4 bases, with 20 bases lying between them. The CDR3 DNA reads TGTGCCAGCAGCCAGAATACACAGGGATTAGGAGAGACCCAGTACTTC. It translates to CASSQNTQGLGETQYF. The full variable domain, rest sourced from reference TRBV7-2 and TRBJ2-5, is GAGVSQSPSNKVTEKGKDVELRCDPISGHTALYWYRQSLGQGLEFLIYFQGNSAPDKSGLPSDRFSAERTGGSVSTLTIQRTQQEDSAVYLCASSQNTQGLGETQYFGPGTRLLVL.

CDR3 in DNA: TGTGCCAGCTCACGGGACTATGGAGATACGCAGTATTTT. Translating gives CASSRDYGDTQYF. V and J are TRBV18 and TRBJ2-3, with 7 bases matching TRBD2. CDR1 is KGHSH and CDR2 is LQKENI in the germline V gene. There are 13 residues in the CDR3. After removal of 4 bases from V and 5 bases from J, the junction contained 3 bases not matched to a gene.

The chain links TRBV11-3 to TRBJ2-7; 9 positions match TRBD1. V trimming: 7 bases; J trimming: 10 bases; junction bases outside the gene matches: 20. From germline, CDR1 is SGHNT and CDR2 YENEEA. The CDR3 totals 16 residues. The CDR3 sequence is CASTTSAGTGYLRQYF. The CDR3 DNA follows: TGTGCCAGCACCACCTCCGCCGGGACAGGGTACTTGAGACAGTACTTC.

The V call is TRBV6-1, the J call TRBJ2-7, with D possibly being TRBD2 (6 bases). V lost 4 bases and J 2 bases, leaving 18 bases between the germline ends. Germline values: CDR1 MNHNS, CDR2 SASEGT. The CDR3 totals 16 residues. The CDR3: CASSVFSAGKPYEQYF. In DNA form, the CDR3 reads TGTGCCAGCAGTGTATTTTCTGCGGGGAAACCCTACGAGCAGTACTTC.

The CDR3 region has the DNA TGTGCCAGCAGTGCGGGACTAGCGGGAGTGTGGGAGCAGTTCTTC. The encoded protein is CASSAGLAGVWEQFF. The chain employs TRBV2 and TRBJ2-1, with 14 bases that match TRBD2. The germline CDR1 and CDR2 sequences are SNHLY and FYNNEI. J gave up 10 bases and V 4 bases, and 6 bases lay outside the gene matches. This CDR3 comprises 15 residues.

The rearrangement joins TRBV4-1 to TRBJ2-3; 10 bases agree with TRBD2. CDR1 MGHRA and CDR2 YSYEKL come from the germline V gene. This CDR3 is 18 amino acids long. With 0 bases clipped from V and 2 bases from J, the junction kept 8 bases outside the gene matches. The CDR3 spells CASSQEVAGGPFTDTQYF. CDR3 sequence (DNA): TGCGCCAGCAGCCAAGAGGTAGCGGGGGGTCCCTTCACAGATACGCAGTATTTT.

Only a few counts were recorded for this clone. J is TRBJ1-2 and V is TRBV4-3; 7 bases agree with TRBD1. In germline, CDR1 is LGHNA, CDR2 YSLEER. The length of the CDR3 is 15 residues. J gave up 4 bases and V 0 bases, and 5 bases lay outside the gene matches. This CDR3 reads CASSQDHRGFYGYTF. The CDR3, as DNA: TGCGCCAGCAGCCAAGACCACAGGGGATTCTATGGCTACACCTTC.

The chain uses TRBV19 and TRBJ2-1, with D unclear. Trimming removed 5 bases from V and 1 base from J, with 12 bases in between. Germline assignment: CDR1 LNHDA and CDR2 SQIVND (reference sequence). The CDR3 has 15 residues. CDR3 sequence: CASSPSGGSYNEQFF. The DNA of the CDR3 is TGTGCCAGTAGTCCTTCTGGCGGTTCCTACAATGAGCAGTTCTTC. The whole variable domain, filled in from reference TRBV19 and TRBJ2-1, reads DGGITQSPKYLFRKEGQNVTLSCEQNLNHDAMYWYRQDPGQGLRLIYYSQIVNDFQKGDIAEGYSVSREKKESFPLTVTSAQKNPTAFYLCASSPSGGSYNEQFFGPGTRLTVL.